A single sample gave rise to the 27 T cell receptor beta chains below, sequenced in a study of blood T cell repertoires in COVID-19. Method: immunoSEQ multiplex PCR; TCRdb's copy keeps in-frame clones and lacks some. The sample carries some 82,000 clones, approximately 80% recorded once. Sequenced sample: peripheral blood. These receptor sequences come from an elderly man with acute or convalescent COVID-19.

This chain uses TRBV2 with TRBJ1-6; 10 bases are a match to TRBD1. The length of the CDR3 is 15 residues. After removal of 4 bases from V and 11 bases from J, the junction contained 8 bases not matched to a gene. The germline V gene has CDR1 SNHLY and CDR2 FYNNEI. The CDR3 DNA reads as TGTGCCAGCAGTGCAAGGACAGGGGGATTGGCACCCCTCCACTTT. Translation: CASSARTGGLAPLHF. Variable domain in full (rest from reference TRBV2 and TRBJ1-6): EPEVTQTPSHQVTQMGQEVILRCVPISNHLYFYWYRQILGQKVEFLVSFYNNEISEKSEIFDDQFSVERPDGSNFTLKIRSTKLEDSAMYFCASSARTGGLAPLHFGNGTRLTVT.

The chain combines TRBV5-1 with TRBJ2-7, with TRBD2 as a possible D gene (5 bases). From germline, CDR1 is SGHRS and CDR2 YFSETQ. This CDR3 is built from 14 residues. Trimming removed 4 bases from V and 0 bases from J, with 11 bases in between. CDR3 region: CASSRTGFSYEQYF. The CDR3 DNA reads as TGCGCCAGCAGCCGGACGGGATTCTCCTACGAGCAGTACTTC.

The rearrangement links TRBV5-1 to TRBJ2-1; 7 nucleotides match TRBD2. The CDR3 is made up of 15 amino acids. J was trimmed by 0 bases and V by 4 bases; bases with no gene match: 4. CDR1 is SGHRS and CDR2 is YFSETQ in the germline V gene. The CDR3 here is CASSLQRDSYNEQFF. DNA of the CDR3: TGCGCCAGCAGCCTTCAGCGGGACTCCTACAATGAGCAGTTCTTC.

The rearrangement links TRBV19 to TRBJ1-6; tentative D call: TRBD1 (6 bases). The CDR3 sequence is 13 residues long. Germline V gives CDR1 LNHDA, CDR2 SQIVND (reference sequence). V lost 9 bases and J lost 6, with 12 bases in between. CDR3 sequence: CASGEQGNSPLHF. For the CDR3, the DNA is TGTGCCAGCGGGGAACAGGGTAATTCACCCCTCCACTTT. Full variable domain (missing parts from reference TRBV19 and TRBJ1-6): DGGITQSPKYLFRKEGQNVTLSCEQNLNHDAMYWYRQDPGQGLRLIYYSQIVNDFQKGDIAEGYSVSREKKESFPLTVTSAQKNPTAFYLCASGEQGNSPLHFGNGTRLTVT.

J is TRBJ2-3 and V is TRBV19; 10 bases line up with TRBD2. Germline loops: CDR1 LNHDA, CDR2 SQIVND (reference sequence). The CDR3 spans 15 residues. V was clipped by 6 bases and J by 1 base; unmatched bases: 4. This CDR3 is CASRLAGVGTDTQYF. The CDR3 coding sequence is TGTGCCAGTAGGCTAGCGGGAGTTGGCACAGATACGCAGTATTTT.

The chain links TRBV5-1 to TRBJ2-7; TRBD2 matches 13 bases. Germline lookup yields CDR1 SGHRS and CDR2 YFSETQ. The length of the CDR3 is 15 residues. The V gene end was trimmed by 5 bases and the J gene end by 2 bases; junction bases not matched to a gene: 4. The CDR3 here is CASRNGLAGAYEQYF. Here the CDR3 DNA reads TGCGCCAGCAGAAACGGACTAGCGGGAGCCTACGAGCAGTACTTC. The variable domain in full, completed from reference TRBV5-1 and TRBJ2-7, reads KAGVTQTPRYLIKTRGQQVTLSCSPISGHRSVSWYQQTPGQGLQFLFEYFSETQRNKGNFPGRFSGRQFSNSRSEMNVSTLELGDSALYLCASRNGLAGAYEQYFGPGTRLTVT.

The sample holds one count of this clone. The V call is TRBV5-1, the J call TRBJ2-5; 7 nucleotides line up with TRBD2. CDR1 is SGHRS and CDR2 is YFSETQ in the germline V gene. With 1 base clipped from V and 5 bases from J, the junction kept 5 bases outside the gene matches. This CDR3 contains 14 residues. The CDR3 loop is CASSLMGRGETQYF. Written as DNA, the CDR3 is TGCGCCAGCAGCTTGATGGGGCGGGGGGAGACCCAGTACTTC.

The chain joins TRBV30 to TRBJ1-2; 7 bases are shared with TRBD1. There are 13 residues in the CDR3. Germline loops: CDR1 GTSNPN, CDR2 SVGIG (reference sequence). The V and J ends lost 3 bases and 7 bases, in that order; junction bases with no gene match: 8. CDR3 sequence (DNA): TGTGCCTGGAGAAAGACAGGGAGGAGTGGCTACACCTTC. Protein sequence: CAWRKTGRSGYTF.

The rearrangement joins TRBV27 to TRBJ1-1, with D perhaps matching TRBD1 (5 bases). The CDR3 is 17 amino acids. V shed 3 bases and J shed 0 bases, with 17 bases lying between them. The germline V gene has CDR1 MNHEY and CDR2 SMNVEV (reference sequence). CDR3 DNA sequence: TGTGCCAGCAGTTTTTCTAGGCGGGGACGGGTGAACACTGAAGCTTTCTTT. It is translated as CASSFSRRGRVNTEAFF.

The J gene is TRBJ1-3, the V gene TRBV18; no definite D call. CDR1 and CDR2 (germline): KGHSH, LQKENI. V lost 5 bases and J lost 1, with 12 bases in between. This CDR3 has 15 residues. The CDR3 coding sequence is TGTGCCAGCTCAGCACGGATGACTTCTGGAAACACCATATATTTT. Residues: CASSARMTSGNTIYF.

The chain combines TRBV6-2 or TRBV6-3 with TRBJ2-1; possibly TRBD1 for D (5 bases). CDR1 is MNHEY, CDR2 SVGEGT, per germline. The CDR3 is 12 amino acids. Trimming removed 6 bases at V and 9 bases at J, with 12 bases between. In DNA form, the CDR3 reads TGTGCCAGCAGCTCCGCAGGGTTTGAGCAGTTCTTC. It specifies CASSSAGFEQFF.

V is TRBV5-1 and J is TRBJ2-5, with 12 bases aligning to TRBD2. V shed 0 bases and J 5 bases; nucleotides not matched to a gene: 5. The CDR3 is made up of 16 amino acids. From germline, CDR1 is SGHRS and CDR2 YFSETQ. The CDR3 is CASSLGLAGVAETQYF. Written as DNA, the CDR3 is TGCGCCAGCAGCTTGGGACTAGCGGGAGTTGCGGAGACCCAGTACTTC.

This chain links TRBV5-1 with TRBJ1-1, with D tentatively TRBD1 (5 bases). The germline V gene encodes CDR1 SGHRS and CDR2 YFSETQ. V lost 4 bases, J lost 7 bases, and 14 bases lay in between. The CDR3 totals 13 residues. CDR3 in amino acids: CASSPQGNGEAFF. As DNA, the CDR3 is TGCGCCAGCAGCCCCCAGGGTAACGGTGAAGCTTTCTTT. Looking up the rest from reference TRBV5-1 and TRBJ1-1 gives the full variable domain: KAGVTQTPRYLIKTRGQQVTLSCSPISGHRSVSWYQQTPGQGLQFLFEYFSETQRNKGNFPGRFSGRQFSNSRSEMNVSTLELGDSALYLCASSPQGNGEAFFGQGTRLTVV.

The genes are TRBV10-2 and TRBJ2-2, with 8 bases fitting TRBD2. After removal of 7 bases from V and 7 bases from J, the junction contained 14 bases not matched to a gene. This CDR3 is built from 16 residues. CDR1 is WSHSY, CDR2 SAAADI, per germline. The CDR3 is CASTQGGLGRGGELFF. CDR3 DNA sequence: TGCGCCAGCACCCAAGGGGGACTAGGACGCGGCGGGGAGCTGTTTTTT.

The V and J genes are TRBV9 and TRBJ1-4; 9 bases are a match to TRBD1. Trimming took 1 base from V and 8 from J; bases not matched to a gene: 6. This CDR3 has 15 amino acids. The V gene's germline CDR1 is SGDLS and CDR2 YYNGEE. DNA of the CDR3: TGTGCCAGCAGCGTAAAAGGGGACAGGGCCGAAAAACTGTTTTTT. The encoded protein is CASSVKGDRAEKLFF.

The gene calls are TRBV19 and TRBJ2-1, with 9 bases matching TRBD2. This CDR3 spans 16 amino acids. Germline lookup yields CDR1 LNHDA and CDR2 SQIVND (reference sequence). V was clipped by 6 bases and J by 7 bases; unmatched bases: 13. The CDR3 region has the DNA TGTGCCAGTAGCCGGTGGGCTAGCGGGATGGGTAATGAGCAGTTCTTC. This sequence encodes CASSRWASGMGNEQFF. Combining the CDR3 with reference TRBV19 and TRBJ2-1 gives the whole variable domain DGGITQSPKYLFRKEGQNVTLSCEQNLNHDAMYWYRQDPGQGLRLIYYSQIVNDFQKGDIAEGYSVSREKKESFPLTVTSAQKNPTAFYLCASSRWASGMGNEQFFGPGTRLTVL.

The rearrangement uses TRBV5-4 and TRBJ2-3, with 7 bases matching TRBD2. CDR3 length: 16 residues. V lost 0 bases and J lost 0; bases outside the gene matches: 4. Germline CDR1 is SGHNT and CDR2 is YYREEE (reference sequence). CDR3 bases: TGTGCCAGCAGCTTGGGGGCTAGCGGTAGCACAGATACGCAGTATTTT. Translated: CASSLGASGSTDTQYF.

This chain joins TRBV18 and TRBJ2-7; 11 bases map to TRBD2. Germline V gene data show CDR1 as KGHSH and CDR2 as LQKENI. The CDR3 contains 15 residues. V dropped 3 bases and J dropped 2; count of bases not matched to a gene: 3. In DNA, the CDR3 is TGTGCCAGCTCACCGAGACTAGCGGGAACCTACGAGCAGTACTTC. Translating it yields CASSPRLAGTYEQYF. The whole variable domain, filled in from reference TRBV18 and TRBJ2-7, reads NAGVMQNPRHLVRRRGQEARLRCSPMKGHSHVYWYRQLPEEGLKFMVYLQKENIIDESGMPKERFSAEFPKEGPSILRIQQVVRGDSAAYFCASSPRLAGTYEQYFGPGTRLTVT.

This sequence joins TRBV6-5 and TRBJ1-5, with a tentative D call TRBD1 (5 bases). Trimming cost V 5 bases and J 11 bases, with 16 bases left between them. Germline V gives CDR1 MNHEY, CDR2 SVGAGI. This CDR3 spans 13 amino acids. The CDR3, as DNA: TGTGCCAGCAGTAACCTTGGGAGGGGAGCCCAGCATTTT. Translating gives CASSNLGRGAQHF.

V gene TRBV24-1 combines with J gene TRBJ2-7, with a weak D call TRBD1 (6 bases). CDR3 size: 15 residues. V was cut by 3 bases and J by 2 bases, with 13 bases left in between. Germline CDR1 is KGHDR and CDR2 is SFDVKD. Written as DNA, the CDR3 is TGTGCCACCAGTGATGGTGGGGGCGCGGCCTACGAGCAGTACTTC. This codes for CATSDGGGAAYEQYF.

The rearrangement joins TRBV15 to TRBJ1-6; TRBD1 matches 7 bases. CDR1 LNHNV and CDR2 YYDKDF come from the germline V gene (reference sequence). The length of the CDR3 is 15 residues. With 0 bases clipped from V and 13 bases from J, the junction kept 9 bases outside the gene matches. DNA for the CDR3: TGTGCCACCAGCAGAGATCGGCAGGGGGTGAGGCCCCTCCACTTT. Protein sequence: CATSRDRQGVRPLHF.

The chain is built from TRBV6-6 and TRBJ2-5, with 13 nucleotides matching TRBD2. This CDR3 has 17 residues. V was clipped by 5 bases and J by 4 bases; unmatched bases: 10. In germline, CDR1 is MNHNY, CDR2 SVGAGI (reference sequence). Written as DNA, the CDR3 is TGTGCCAGCAGTCCCGGGACTAGCGGGATGGGCGGAGAGACCCAGTACTTC. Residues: CASSPGTSGMGGETQYF.

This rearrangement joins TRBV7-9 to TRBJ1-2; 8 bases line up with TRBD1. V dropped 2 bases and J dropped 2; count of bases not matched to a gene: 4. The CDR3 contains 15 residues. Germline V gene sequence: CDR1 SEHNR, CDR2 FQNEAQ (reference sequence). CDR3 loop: CASSLPRQGNYGYTF. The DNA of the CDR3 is TGTGCCAGCAGCTTACCCCGACAGGGGAACTATGGCTACACCTTC.

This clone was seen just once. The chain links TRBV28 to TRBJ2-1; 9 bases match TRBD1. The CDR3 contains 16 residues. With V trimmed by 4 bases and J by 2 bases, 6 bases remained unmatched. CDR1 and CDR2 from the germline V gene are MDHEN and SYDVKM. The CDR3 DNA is TGTGCCAGCAGTTCCTGGGACAGGGAGCCCTACAATGAGCAGTTCTTC. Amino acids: CASSSWDREPYNEQFF.

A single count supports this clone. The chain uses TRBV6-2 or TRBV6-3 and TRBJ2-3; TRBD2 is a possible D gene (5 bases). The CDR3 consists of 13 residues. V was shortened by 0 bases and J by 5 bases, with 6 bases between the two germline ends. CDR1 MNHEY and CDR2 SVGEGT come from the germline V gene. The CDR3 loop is CASSYSLGDTQYF. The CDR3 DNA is TGTGCCAGCAGTTACTCACTAGGAGATACGCAGTATTTT.

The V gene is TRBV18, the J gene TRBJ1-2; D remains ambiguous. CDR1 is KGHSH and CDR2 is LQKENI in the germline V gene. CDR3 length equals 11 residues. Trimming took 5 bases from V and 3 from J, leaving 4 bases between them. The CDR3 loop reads CASSDYYGYTF. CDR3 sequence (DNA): TGTGCCAGCTCAGACTACTATGGCTACACCTTC. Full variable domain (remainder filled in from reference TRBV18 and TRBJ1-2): NAGVMQNPRHLVRRRGQEARLRCSPMKGHSHVYWYRQLPEEGLKFMVYLQKENIIDESGMPKERFSAEFPKEGPSILRIQQVVRGDSAAYFCASSDYYGYTFGSGTRLTVV.

The DNA for the CDR3 is TGTGCCAGCAGTTACTCATGGGGAGGAGGCTACGAGCAGTACTTC. This translates into CASSYSWGGGYEQYF. V gene TRBV6-5 combines with J gene TRBJ2-7; maybe TRBD2 (6 bases). Germline V gene data show CDR1 as MNHEY and CDR2 as SVGAGI. Between the trimmed V and J ends, which lost 0 bases and 3 bases, there was a span of 12 bases. The CDR3 is 15 residues long.